This T cell receptor beta chain was sequenced in a study of cytomegalovirus exposure and HLA in healthy donors. Sequencing used immunoSEQ multiplex PCR; TCRdb keeps in-frame clones, though not all of them. The profile covers roughly 140,000 clones, with 85% to 90% appearing a single time and 2.5% to 4% taken by the ten largest. Sequenced input: PBMCs. The sequence was collected from a woman between 18 and 29 years old in good health and CMV-seropositive.

CDR3 region: CASSSGTGGAGNTIYF. In DNA, the CDR3 is TGTGCCAGCAGCTCAGGGACAGGGGGCGCCGGAAACACCATATATTTT. V gene TRBV7-6 combines with J gene TRBJ1-3, with 12 bases that match TRBD1. V gave up 4 bases and J gave up 4 bases; unmatched junction bases: 5. CDR1 and CDR2 from the germline V gene are SGHVS and FNYEAQ. The CDR3 loop spans 16 amino acids.